These 8 T cell receptor beta chains came from one sample sequenced in a study of blood T cells in healthy people across ages. PCR was performed a second time for about 7 to 12 cycles using a sample-barcoded 5' primer and a J-beta primer mix. MiXCR, run by TCRdb on the 5' RACE reads, gives a single entry per CDR3 protein. This table holds approximately 800,000 distinct CDR3 sequences, 35% to 50% found once. Material: blood. These receptors were taken from a man older than 75 in good health.

The chain recombines TRBV11-2 with TRBJ2-1, with 7 bases that match TRBD2. CDR1 is SGHAT, CDR2 FQNNGV, per germline. V lost 7 bases to trimming and J lost 8 bases; unmatched junction nucleotides: 5. The CDR3 covers 12 residues. The CDR3 DNA reads as TGTGCCAGCATCTGGGGGGGGGATGAGCAGTTCTTC. It encodes CASIWGGDEQFF. The full variable domain, rest sourced from reference TRBV11-2 and TRBJ2-1, is EAGVAQSPRYKIIEKRQSVAFWCNPISGHATLYWYQQILGQGPKLLIQFQNNGVVDDSQLPKDRFSAERLKGVDSTLKIQPAKLEDSAVYLCASIWGGDEQFFGPGTRLTVL.

The gene calls are TRBV5-1 and TRBJ1-1; 8 bases agree with TRBD1. The V gene end was trimmed by 4 bases and the J gene end by 3 bases; junction bases not matched to a gene: 8. The germline V gene has CDR1 SGHRS and CDR2 YFSETQ. The CDR3 runs 15 residues. CDR3 sequence (DNA): TGCGCCAGCAGCATGTCGACAGGGGAGGACACTGAAGCTTTCTTT. Its translation is CASSMSTGEDTEAFF.

The chain uses TRBV11-2 and TRBJ2-1, with a tentative D call TRBD2 (6 bases). Trimming removed 0 bases from V and 3 bases from J, with 15 bases in between. Germline CDR1 and CDR2: SGHAT and FQNNGV. The CDR3 is 17 amino acids. The CDR3 DNA reads as TGTGCCAGCAGCTTAGATCGTTCCGGGAGTCACTACAATGAGCAGTTCTTC. Translated: CASSLDRSGSHYNEQFF.

CDR3: CASSHGTFNEAFF. CDR3 DNA: TGTGCCTCATCACACGGGACCTTTAATGAAGCTTTCTTT. V gene TRBV30 combines with J gene TRBJ1-1; perhaps TRBD1 as D (5 bases). The germline CDR1 and CDR2 sequences are GTSNPN and SVGIG (reference sequence). The V end lost 7 bases, the J end lost 7 bases, and 19 bases lay between the germline ends. There are 13 residues in the CDR3.

The chain carries TRBV6-5 and TRBJ2-1; 10 bases agree with TRBD2. In germline, CDR1 is MNHEY, CDR2 SVGAGI. The CDR3 spans 15 residues. The trim removed 6 bases at V and 1 base at J, leaving 3 bases unmatched. CDR3 in DNA: TGTGCCAGCAGCAATAGCGGGGGGTCCTACAATGAGCAGTTCTTC. Amino acid sequence: CASSNSGGSYNEQFF.

Worth noting for this clonotype: A read error may explain this, as a much larger clone is one base away. This chain links TRBV7-2 with TRBJ2-7; 7 bases fit TRBD1. Gene TRBJ2-5 matches the end of the DNA better, so the J call may be wrong. The CDR3 loop spans 15 amino acids. The germline V gene encodes CDR1 SGHTA and CDR2 FQGNSA. CDR3 region: CASSQQTGPAETQYF. CDR3 in DNA: TGTGCCAGCAGCCAGCAGACAGGGCCCGCAGAGACCCAGTACTTC.

This clonotype occurred a few times. The chain joins TRBV27 to TRBJ1-2; a weak D match, TRBD1 (5 bases). V gave up 3 bases and J gave up 8 bases, with 19 bases separating them. Germline-derived CDR1 and CDR2 are MNHEY and SMNVEV (reference sequence). CDR3 length: 15 amino acids. The CDR3 spells CASSFSRDPLQGYTF. CDR3 sequence (DNA): TGTGCCAGCAGTTTCAGCCGGGACCCCCTACAGGGCTACACCTTC.

V gene TRBV20-1 combines with J gene TRBJ2-5; D is perhaps TRBD2 (7 bases). Germline V CDR1 and CDR2: DFQATT, SNEGSKA (reference sequence). The CDR3 has 15 amino acids. V lost 0 bases and J 2 bases, leaving 13 bases between the germline ends. The CDR3 DNA follows: TGCAGTGCTAGAGATGGGGGGGGGCAGCAAGAGACCCAGTACTTC. Protein product: CSARDGGGQQETQYF.